Shown below are 12 T cell receptor beta chains from a single sample sequenced in a study of blood T cell repertoires in COVID-19 (dated by TCRdb to 2018 to 2021). The library was produced with the immunoSEQ multiplex PCR assay. Imported from immuneACCESS, the table was reduced by TCRdb to in-frame sequences with V and J called. These copies leave out some clones; in studies compared against another copy, an unresolved V gene accounts for under half, and the cause of the remainder is not known. For this sample there are 200,000 to 300,000 clones; 80% to 90% appear just once. The ten biggest clones cover just over 0.85% of the sample. Sequencing was done on a sample of PBMCs or T cells enriched from blood (not recorded which). The receptor source for this set is a man aged 45-65 years who had been exposed to COVID-19.

The rearrangement uses TRBV7-2 and TRBJ2-1; D might be TRBD2 (5 bases). This CDR3 spans 14 amino acids. Trimming took 1 base from V and 9 from J, leaving 13 bases between them. Germline CDR1 is SGHTA and CDR2 is FQGNSA. DNA for the CDR3: TGTGCCAGCAGCTTAGGCGGGCGGGTTACTGAGCAGTTCTTC. It specifies CASSLGGRVTEQFF. Drawing the rest from reference TRBV7-2 and TRBJ2-1, the complete variable domain is GAGVSQSPSNKVTEKGKDVELRCDPISGHTALYWYRQSLGQGLEFLIYFQGNSAPDKSGLPSDRFSAERTGGSVSTLTIQRTQQEDSAVYLCASSLGGRVTEQFFGPGTRLTVL.

CDR3 bases: TGTGCCAGCACGGTAAGGGACAGGGGTGAAAAACTGTTTTTT. Residues: CASTVRDRGEKLFF. The genes are TRBV9 and TRBJ1-4, with 10 bases lining up with TRBD1. Looked up from germline, CDR1 is SGDLS and CDR2 is YYNGEE. Trimming took 6 bases from V and 7 from J; bases not matched to a gene: 6. The CDR3 has 14 amino acids.

The V and J genes are TRBV2 and TRBJ1-3; 9 nucleotides line up with TRBD1. The CDR3 contains 15 residues. Germline values: CDR1 SNHLY, CDR2 FYNNEI. J lost 8 bases, V lost 5 bases, and 10 bases had no gene match. CDR3 DNA: TGTGCCAGCAGTTCAAGGACAGGGGAAGTAGACACCATATATTTT. Its protein is CASSSRTGEVDTIYF.

This clone was detected once. V and J are TRBV28 and TRBJ1-4, with TRBD1 as a possible D gene (6 bases). Germline CDR1 and CDR2: MDHEN and SYDVKM. V lost 5 bases to trimming and J lost 0 bases, with 13 bases between them. The CDR3 is 16 amino acids. The CDR3 is CASSPTGAATNEKLFF. The CDR3 nucleotides are TGTGCCAGCAGTCCGACAGGAGCAGCAACTAATGAAAAACTGTTTTTT.

As concerns this clone: Other nucleotide sequences from this sample produce the same CDR3. The V gene is TRBV2, the J gene TRBJ1-3, with D perhaps TRBD1 (6 bases). The germline CDR1 and CDR2 sequences are SNHLY and FYNNEI. V dropped 6 bases and J dropped 0 bases, with 6 bases sitting between them. The CDR3 covers 13 residues. The CDR3 DNA is TGTGCCAGCAGACAGGGCTCTGGAAACACCATATATTTT. This sequence encodes CASRQGSGNTIYF.

The chain joins TRBV5-4 to TRBJ2-3; a possible D gene is TRBD2 (6 bases). Trimming pared 0 bases from V and 3 bases from J, leaving 17 bases between. Germline assignment: CDR1 SGHNT and CDR2 YYREEE (reference sequence). This CDR3 contains 17 residues. CDR3 protein: CASSLEGGGKRTDTQYF. The DNA of the CDR3 is TGTGCCAGCAGCTTGGAGGGAGGCGGGAAGAGGACAGATACGCAGTATTTT.

V and J are TRBV28 and TRBJ1-2, with 8 bases that match TRBD1. CDR3 length: 13 residues. Germline CDR1 MDHEN, CDR2 SYDVKM. The junction had 10 bases not matched to a gene; V was cut back by 4 bases and J by 12 bases. CDR3 DNA sequence: TGTGCCAGCAGTTATGGCCTTATACAGGGGGACACCTTC. It is translated as CASSYGLIQGDTF.

This clone came up once. The chain has TRBV6-5 and TRBJ1-5, with D tentatively TRBD1 (6 bases). Germline loops: CDR1 MNHEY, CDR2 SVGAGI. The ends were cut back, 7 bases at V and 7 bases at J, with 11 bases in the middle. The CDR3 totals 12 residues. CDR3 residues: CASTTGYQPQHF. CDR3 nucleotides: TGTGCCAGCACCACAGGGTACCAGCCCCAGCATTTT.

The CDR3: CASSLVGVGYTF. The CDR3 DNA sequence: TGTGCCAGCAGCTTAGTCGGGGTTGGCTACACCTTC. The rearrangement links TRBV11-2 to TRBJ1-2; D uncertain. The germline V gene has CDR1 SGHAT and CDR2 FQNNGV. There are 12 residues in the CDR3. Trimming removed 1 base from V and 7 bases from J, with 7 bases in between.

The CDR3 reads CASSSDRGRYSPLHF. CDR3 in DNA: TGTGCCAGCAGTTCGGACAGGGGAAGATATTCACCCCTCCACTTT. The chain is built from TRBV6-5 and TRBJ1-6, with 9 bases matching TRBD1. The germline CDR1 and CDR2 sequences are MNHEY and SVGAGI. The CDR3 is 15 amino acids. The V and J ends lost 4 bases and 8 bases, in that order; junction bases with no gene match: 6.

This chain connects TRBV5-1 to TRBJ2-1; 12 positions match TRBD1. The CDR3 is made up of 16 amino acids. V dropped 6 bases and J dropped 8; count of bases not matched to a gene: 12. The germline CDR1 and CDR2 sequences are SGHRS and YFSETQ. The CDR3 coding sequence is TGCGCCAGCATCCCTATTTCCGGGACAGGGGGCGATGAGCAGTTCTTC. This codes for CASIPISGTGGDEQFF. The whole variable domain, remainder taken from reference TRBV5-1 and TRBJ2-1, is KAGVTQTPRYLIKTRGQQVTLSCSPISGHRSVSWYQQTPGQGLQFLFEYFSETQRNKGNFPGRFSGRQFSNSRSEMNVSTLELGDSALYLCASIPISGTGGDEQFFGPGTRLTVL.

This chain uses TRBV20-1 with TRBJ2-3; 8 bases fit TRBD1. The CDR3 extends over 15 amino acids. Germline CDR1 reads DFQATT; CDR2 reads SNEGSKA (reference sequence). J lost 5 bases, V lost 3 bases, and 10 bases had no gene match. Written as DNA, the CDR3 is TGCAGTGCTAGTCCGAGGCAGGGGGCAGGAGATACGCAGTATTTT. Translation: CSASPRQGAGDTQYF.